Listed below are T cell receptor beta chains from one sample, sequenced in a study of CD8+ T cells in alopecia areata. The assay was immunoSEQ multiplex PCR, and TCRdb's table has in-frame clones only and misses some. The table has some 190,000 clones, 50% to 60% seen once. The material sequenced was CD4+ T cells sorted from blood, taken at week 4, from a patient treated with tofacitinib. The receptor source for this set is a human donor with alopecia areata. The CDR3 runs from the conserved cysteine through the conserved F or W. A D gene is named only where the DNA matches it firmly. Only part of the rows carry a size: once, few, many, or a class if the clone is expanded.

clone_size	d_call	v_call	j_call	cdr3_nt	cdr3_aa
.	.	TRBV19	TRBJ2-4	TGTGCCAGTAGTATTGGTCGGGAGAGTATTTCGAGGTACTTC	CASSIGRESISRYF
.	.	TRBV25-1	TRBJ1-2	TGTGCCAGCAGTGAACAGGGCTATGGCTACACCTTC	CASSEQGYGYTF
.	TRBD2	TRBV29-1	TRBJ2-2	TGCAGCGTTAGTAGCGGGAGTAACGGGGAGCTGTTTTTT	CSVSSGSNGELFF
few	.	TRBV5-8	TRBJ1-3	TGTGCCAGCAGCCCCGGGTCGGAGCACACCATATATTTT	CASSPGSEHTIYF
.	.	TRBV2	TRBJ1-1	TGTGCCAGCCCGGGACAAACGAACACTGAAGCTTTCTTT	CASPGQTNTEAFF
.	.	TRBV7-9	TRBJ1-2	TGTGCCAGCAGCTTAGGGTACGGAGTGCTTAACTATGGCTACACCTTC	CASSLGYGVLNYGYTF
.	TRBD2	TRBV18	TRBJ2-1	TGTGCCAGCTCACCGGTAGCGGGAGGGCCATACAATGAGCAGTTCTTC	CASSPVAGGPYNEQFF
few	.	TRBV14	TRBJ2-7	TGTGCCAGCAGCTTCCGGGACTGGAACCATGAGCAGTACTTC	CASSFRDWNHEQYF
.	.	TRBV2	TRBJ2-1	TGTGCCACCTCCGGGCAGTTATCCTACAATGAGCAGTTCTTC	CATSGQLSYNEQFF
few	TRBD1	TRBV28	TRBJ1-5	TGTGCCAGCAGCAAACAGGGGTATCAGCCCCAGCATTTT	CASSKQGYQPQHF
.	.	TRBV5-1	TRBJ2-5	TGCGCCAGCAGCTTGGGCCTGCAAGAGACCCAGTACTTC	CASSLGLQETQYF
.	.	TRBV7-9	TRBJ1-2	TGTGCCAGCAGCCATTCATCGGGGGCCGGCTACACCTTC	CASSHSSGAGYTF
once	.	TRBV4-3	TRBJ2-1	TGCGCCAGCAGCCAAGATCCTGCCGGGCAGCAGTTCTTC	CASSQDPAGQQFF
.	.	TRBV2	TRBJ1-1	TGTGCCAGCAGCCTAACCAGGGGCCCGAACACTGAAGCTTTCTTT	CASSLTRGPNTEAFF
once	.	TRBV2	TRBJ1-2	TGTGCCAGCACCCAGGGGCGGGGGGCATATGGCTACACCTTC	CASTQGRGAYGYTF
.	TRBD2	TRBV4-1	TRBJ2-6	TGCGCCAGCAGCCAAGTTTCTAGCGGGAGCTCGGGTGGGGCCAACGTCCTGACTTTC	CASSQVSSGSSGGANVLTF
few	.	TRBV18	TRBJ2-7	TGTGCCAGCTCACCACAACAGGCGACCTACGAGCAGTACTTC	CASSPQQATYEQYF
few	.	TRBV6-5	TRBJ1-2	TGTGCCAGCAGTTACTCTGGAGGCAGGGGAGTCATTGGCTACACCTTC	CASSYSGGRGVIGYTF
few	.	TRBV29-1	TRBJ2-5	TGCAGCGTCAAGCCCGGAGAGACCCAGTACTTC	CSVKPGETQYF
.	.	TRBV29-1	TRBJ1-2	TGCAGCGTTGACAAGGGAGGGAACTATGGCTACACCTTC	CSVDKGGNYGYTF
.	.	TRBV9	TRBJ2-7	TGTGCCAGCAGCGCTGGGCAGGTAGCCTCCTACGAGCAGTACTTC	CASSAGQVASYEQYF
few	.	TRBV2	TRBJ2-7	TGTGCCAGCAGTGAAGCCCCCAGCAGTCAAGAGCAGTACTTC	CASSEAPSSQEQYF
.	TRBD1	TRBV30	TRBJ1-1	TGTGCCTGGTCTGAGGGGGCGCGTAGGGGCATGAACACTGAAGCTTTCTTT	CAWSEGARRGMNTEAFF
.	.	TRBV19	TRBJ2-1	TGTGCCAGTAGTGCTAGCACATTCCTCAATGAGCAGTTCTTC	CASSASTFLNEQFF
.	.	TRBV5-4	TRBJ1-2	TGTGCCAGCAGCCCTGGGGGGACTTCCTATGGCTACACCTTC	CASSPGGTSYGYTF